This T cell receptor (beta chain) was sequenced in a study of neurological immune-mediated disorders. One entry per CDR3 protein, called by TCRdb with MiXCR from the 5' RACE reads. The sample has 64,000 or so distinct CDR3 sequences, about a tenth seen once; the top ten hold 9.5% to 10%. In this sample, this clonotype turned up many times. The time point here: longitudinal time-point 1 (baseline). The sequencing input was PBMCs. The clonotype comes from a man aged 30 to 45 in good health.

The CDR3 DNA reads as TGTGCCAGCAGACTACGGCCGGGACAGACGTTTGGCAATCAGCCCCAGCATTTT. Residues: CASRLRPGQTFGNQPQHF. V gene TRBV28 combines with J gene TRBJ1-5, with 7 bases identical to TRBD1. The CDR3 extends over 18 amino acids. Germline loops: CDR1 MDHEN, CDR2 SYDVKM. J was trimmed by 2 bases and V by 6 bases; bases with no gene match: 16.